The 23 T cell receptor beta chains given below trace back to one sample, sequenced in a study of blood T cell repertoires in COVID-19. The method was immunoSEQ multiplex PCR; TCRdb's version includes in-frame clones alone and lacks a portion of them. The sample lists approximately 5,000 clones, approximately 80% occurring once. The specimen was peripheral blood. The source is a man aged 65-85 years with active COVID-19.

This chain joins TRBV23-1 and TRBJ2-1; D not certain. TRBV23-1 is an ORF; its function is uncertain. V was shortened by 0 bases and J by 0 bases, with 12 bases between the two germline ends. There are 17 residues in the CDR3. The CDR3 nucleotides read TGCGCCAGCAGTCAATCTAAGGTCCGGAGCTCCTACAATGAGCAGTTCTTC. Translating it yields CASSQSKVRSSYNEQFF.

The V gene is TRBV2, the J gene TRBJ2-7; 10 bases are a match to TRBD2. Germline V CDR1 and CDR2: SNHLY, FYNNEI. CDR3 size: 19 residues. Losses at the gene ends were 7 bases for V and 3 bases for J; bases not matched to a gene: 21. CDR3: CASNVPLGVGSGGRYEQYF. The CDR3 coding sequence is TGTGCCAGCAACGTTCCCCTGGGGGTAGGTAGCGGGGGGCGCTACGAGCAGTACTTC. The full variable domain, its missing parts supplied by reference TRBV2 and TRBJ2-7, is EPEVTQTPSHQVTQMGQEVILRCVPISNHLYFYWYRQILGQKVEFLVSFYNNEISEKSEIFDDQFSVERPDGSNFTLKIRSTKLEDSAMYFCASNVPLGVGSGGRYEQYFGPGTRLTVT.

The chain links TRBV2 to TRBJ1-6, with 7 nucleotides matching TRBD1. V shed 6 bases, J shed 0 bases, and the junction held 8 bases outside the gene matches. Germline CDR1 reads SNHLY; CDR2 reads FYNNEI. The CDR3 is 17 residues long. CDR3 protein: CASSNTGVSSYNSPLHF. For the CDR3, the DNA is TGTGCCAGCAGCAACACAGGGGTCAGCTCCTATAATTCACCCCTCCACTTT.

This chain uses TRBV7-2 with TRBJ1-5; D gene unclear. The V and J ends lost 1 base and 4 bases respectively, with 20 bases between them. Germline values: CDR1 SGHTA, CDR2 FQGNSA. The CDR3 sequence is 18 residues long. For the CDR3, the DNA is TGTGCCAGCAGCTTAGTGGGCAGCTTTCCGACGCTAAATCAGCCCCAGCATTTT. This gives the protein CASSLVGSFPTLNQPQHF.

This chain uses TRBV30 with TRBJ1-2; 7 bases agree with TRBD1. CDR3 length: 13 amino acids. Looked up from germline, CDR1 is GTSNPN and CDR2 is SVGIG (reference sequence). The V and J ends lost 5 bases and 8 bases, in that order; junction bases with no gene match: 11. For the CDR3, the DNA is TGTGCCTGGGATAAACCGCAGGGGGAAGGCTACACCTTC. It yields the protein CAWDKPQGEGYTF.

V and J are TRBV2 and TRBJ1-2; no firm D call. The CDR3 contains 14 residues. Germline V lookup: CDR1 SNHLY, CDR2 FYNNEI. The V end was cut by 1 base, the J end by 1 base, with 7 bases between. The CDR3 DNA is TGTGCCAGCAGTGAAGGTCACAGTAACTATGGCTACACCTTC. Protein: CASSEGHSNYGYTF.

The J gene is TRBJ1-2, the V gene TRBV19; TRBD1 is a possible D gene (5 bases). V was cut by 11 bases and J by 6 bases, with 22 bases left in between. This CDR3 has 14 residues. Germline loops: CDR1 LNHDA, CDR2 SQIVND (reference sequence). The CDR3 reads CAGSSGQGLNGYTF. The DNA for the CDR3 is TGTGCCGGCTCTTCTGGGCAGGGTCTGAATGGCTACACCTTC.

The chain has TRBV27 and TRBJ2-6; D ambiguous. The germline V gene has CDR1 MNHEY and CDR2 SMNVEV (reference sequence). This CDR3 contains 15 residues. V dropped 7 bases and J dropped 4 bases, with 14 bases sitting between them. The CDR3 DNA is TGTGCCAGCAATGAAAGAGCCTCCGGGGCCAACGTCCTGACTTTC. This encodes CASNERASGANVLTF.

The CDR3 protein is CASSLGGPGTDTQYF. The CDR3 bases are TGTGCCAGCAGCTTGGGTGGGCCCGGCACAGATACGCAGTATTTT. The rearrangement joins TRBV5-4 to TRBJ2-3; D is undetermined. Trimming cost V 0 bases and J 1 base, with 9 bases left between them. The CDR3 extends over 15 amino acids. Germline-derived CDR1 and CDR2 are SGHNT and YYREEE (reference sequence).

The chain combines TRBV29-1 with TRBJ1-2; 9 bases are shared with TRBD1. CDR3 length: 17 amino acids. J gave up 5 bases and V 4 bases, and 17 bases lay outside the gene matches. Per the germline V gene, CDR1 is SQVTM and CDR2 is ANQGSEA. The CDR3 here is CSVGGVGGQGTEYGYTF. The CDR3 DNA follows: TGCAGCGTTGGGGGCGTTGGGGGACAGGGTACTGAGTATGGCTACACCTTC.

The chain links TRBV10-2 to TRBJ1-1; D is perhaps TRBD1 (5 bases). The length of the CDR3 is 14 residues. CDR1 is WSHSY and CDR2 is SAAADI in the germline V gene. V was trimmed by 6 bases and J by 2 bases, leaving 13 bases between them. CDR3 nucleotides: TGCGCCAGCAGGACCCCGGGGGGTAACACTGAAGCTTTCTTT. This translates into CASRTPGGNTEAFF.

The DNA for the CDR3 is TGTGCCAGCAGCCAGCAGGGCTACAATGAGCAGTTCTTC. Residues: CASSQQGYNEQFF. The chain is built from TRBV3-1 (or the pseudogene TRBV3-2) and TRBJ2-1, with a possible D match to TRBD1 (5 bases). Between the trimmed V and J ends, which lost 3 bases and 3 bases, there was a span of 6 bases. The CDR3 totals 13 residues. The V gene's germline CDR1 is LGHDT and CDR2 YNNKEL (reference sequence).

The rearrangement joins TRBV11-3 to TRBJ2-7; 7 bases fit TRBD1. V lost 5 bases and J lost 0; bases outside the gene matches: 7. This CDR3 has 15 residues. Germline V gene data show CDR1 as SGHNT and CDR2 as YENEEA. The CDR3 here is CASSKGGDSSYEQYF. CDR3 in DNA: TGTGCCAGCAGCAAAGGTGGGGACAGCTCCTACGAGCAGTACTTC.

This clone counts as large. V usage is TRBV4-3 and J usage is TRBJ2-7; D remains ambiguous. CDR3 length: 17 residues. V gave up 0 bases and J gave up 1 base, with 16 bases separating them. In germline, CDR1 is LGHNA, CDR2 YSLEER. For the CDR3, the DNA is TGCGCCAGCAGCCAAGATTACGGTGGTGGAGAGTCCTACGAGCAGTACTTC. Translation gives CASSQDYGGGESYEQYF.

The chain joins TRBV7-2 to TRBJ1-6, with a tentative D call TRBD1 (6 bases). Germline V gene sequence: CDR1 SGHTA, CDR2 FQGNSA. This CDR3 is built from 18 residues. V lost 1 base and J lost 3, with 16 bases in between. CDR3 in amino acids: CASSLGGTRGYYNSPLHF. The CDR3, as DNA: TGTGCCAGCAGCTTAGGTGGGACACGGGGTTACTATAATTCACCCCTCCACTTT.

The CDR3 region has the DNA TGTGCCAGCAGTGCCGGGATGAACACTGAAGCTTTCTTT. Protein product: CASSAGMNTEAFF. The rearrangement joins TRBV6-4 to TRBJ1-1; D ambiguous. Germline CDR1 reads MRHNA; CDR2 reads SNTAGT. V lost 4 bases and J lost 0, with 6 bases in between. The CDR3 sequence is 13 residues long.

The chain couples TRBV6-1 to TRBJ1-3, with D possibly TRBD1 on 6 matching bases. The length of the CDR3 is 15 residues. Trimming took 6 bases from V and 0 from J, leaving 12 bases between them. Germline CDR1 MNHNS, CDR2 SASEGT. The CDR3 DNA reads TGTGCCAGCAGCAACTACAGGGACTCTGGAAACACCATATATTTT. It yields the protein CASSNYRDSGNTIYF.

V usage is TRBV7-6 and J usage is TRBJ2-3; D gene uncertain. The CDR3 runs 15 residues. V lost 1 base and J 0 bases, leaving 8 bases between the germline ends. From germline, CDR1 is SGHVS and CDR2 FNYEAQ. The CDR3 sequence is CASSLVGDSTDTQYF. DNA of the CDR3: TGTGCCAGCAGCTTAGTCGGAGATAGCACAGATACGCAGTATTTT.

The rearrangement joins TRBV6-6 to TRBJ1-4; maybe TRBD1 (6 bases). Germline V CDR1 and CDR2: MNHNY, SVGAGI (reference sequence). This CDR3 spans 15 amino acids. V was pared by 6 bases and J by 7 bases, with 18 bases between. DNA of the CDR3: TGTGCCAGCAGCCAACAGGGAGTGGATAGTGAAAAACTGTTTTTT. Its protein is CASSQQGVDSEKLFF.

The V call is TRBV7-9, the J call TRBJ2-3, with TRBD2 matching 13 bases. The CDR3 is 19 residues long. The V gene's germline CDR1 is SEHNR and CDR2 FQNEAQ (reference sequence). V lost 1 base and J lost 0; bases outside the gene matches: 7. This chain's CDR3 is CASSLGTSGGPGSTDTQYF. The CDR3 DNA sequence: TGTGCCAGCAGCTTAGGGACTAGCGGGGGACCCGGGAGCACAGATACGCAGTATTTT.

The rearrangement links TRBV7-9 to TRBJ1-1; D is perhaps TRBD1 (5 bases). CDR3 size: 14 residues. Germline values: CDR1 SEHNR, CDR2 FQNEAQ (reference sequence). The V end lost 3 bases, the J end lost 0 bases, and 8 bases lay between the germline ends. The CDR3 DNA reads TGTGCCAGCAGCTTCGGGGGGGTGAACACTGAAGCTTTCTTT. Translation gives CASSFGGVNTEAFF.

V and J are TRBV3-1 (or the pseudogene TRBV3-2) and TRBJ2-2; D is perhaps TRBD2 (6 bases). CDR3 size: 17 residues. V lost 4 bases, J lost 4 bases, and 19 bases lay in between. CDR1 and CDR2 from the germline V gene are LGHDT and YNNKEL (reference sequence). DNA for the CDR3: TGTGCCAGCAGCCCACACGCGTCGGGGAGGCCCACCGGGGAGCTGTTTTTT. Translated, it gives CASSPHASGRPTGELFF.

The CDR3 bases are TGTGCCAGCCGGGACAACAATCAGCCCCAGCATTTT. Its protein product is CASRDNNQPQHF. This sequence joins TRBV7-9 and TRBJ1-5, with a tentative D call TRBD1 (6 bases). The CDR3 contains 12 residues. CDR1 is SEHNR, CDR2 FQNEAQ, per germline (reference sequence). Trimming cost V 8 bases and J 3 bases, with 8 bases left between them. Full variable domain (remainder filled in from reference TRBV7-9 and TRBJ1-5): DTGVSQNPRHKITKRGQNVTFRCDPISEHNRLYWYRQTLGQGPEFLTYFQNEAQLEKSRLLSDRFSAERPKGSFSTLEIQRTEQGDSAMYLCASRDNNQPQHFGDGTRLSIL.